This T cell receptor (beta chain) was recorded in a study of blood T cell repertoires in COVID-19. At the level of the study: Italy, Spain and the United States were the sources of the convalescent and acute COVID-19 samples. Sample material is recorded as cDNA or gDNA derived from T cells, B-cell-depleted T cells, or PBMCs.

In the authors' methods: From reference gene primer amplification, estimates of nucleated cell counts were derived. Some clones are missing from TCRdb's copy, which holds only in-frame ones; the method was immunoSEQ multiplex PCR. V and J calls plus clone size are reproduced from that table; the DNA served to infer D and trimming. The sample consists of 100,000 or so clones, 80% to 95% of them appearing once. CDR3 size: 17 residues. V shed 5 bases, J shed 1 base, and the junction held 11 bases outside the gene matches. CDR1 and CDR2 from the germline V gene are LNHNV and YYDKDF (reference sequence). This TCR derives from a human donor with active COVID-19. The donor label of this sample is uncertain. The chain has TRBV15 and TRBJ2-5, with TRBD2 matching over 9 bases. Material for sequencing was peripheral blood. The CDR3 protein is CATSFGSGGSFQETQYF. CDR3 DNA: TGTGCCACCAGCTTCGGGAGCGGGGGGTCATTCCAAGAGACCCAGTACTTC.